This TCR beta chain was recorded in a study of early T cells in non-severe SARS-CoV-2 infection. Turning to the study itself: Chains were not paired, and sequencing was done on bulk RNA from unsorted whole blood. Study-level points and caveats: VDJdb-based matching was biased toward anti-spike CD8 responses and missed private and CD4 specificities.

Individual cDNA molecules were tagged with unique molecular identifiers. Using its own MiXCR run on the 5' RACE reads, TCRdb lists one record per CDR3 protein. The data contain roughly 50,000 distinct CDR3 sequences, around 8% of them singletons. This clonotype was counted at least ten times. Its antigen is as yet unknown. The clonotype comes from an adult who was a healthcare worker with PCR-confirmed SARS-CoV-2 infection or an uninfected control (not recorded which). Material for sequencing was whole blood.

CDR3 loop: CASSLSFGGYETQYF. The DNA of the CDR3 is TGTGCCAGCAGTTTGAGTTTCGGGGGGTATGAGACCCAGTACTTC. J is TRBJ2-5 and V is TRBV12-3 or TRBV12-4, with 7 nucleotides matching TRBD2. This CDR3 spans 15 amino acids. V lost 3 bases and J lost 5; bases outside the gene matches: 9.